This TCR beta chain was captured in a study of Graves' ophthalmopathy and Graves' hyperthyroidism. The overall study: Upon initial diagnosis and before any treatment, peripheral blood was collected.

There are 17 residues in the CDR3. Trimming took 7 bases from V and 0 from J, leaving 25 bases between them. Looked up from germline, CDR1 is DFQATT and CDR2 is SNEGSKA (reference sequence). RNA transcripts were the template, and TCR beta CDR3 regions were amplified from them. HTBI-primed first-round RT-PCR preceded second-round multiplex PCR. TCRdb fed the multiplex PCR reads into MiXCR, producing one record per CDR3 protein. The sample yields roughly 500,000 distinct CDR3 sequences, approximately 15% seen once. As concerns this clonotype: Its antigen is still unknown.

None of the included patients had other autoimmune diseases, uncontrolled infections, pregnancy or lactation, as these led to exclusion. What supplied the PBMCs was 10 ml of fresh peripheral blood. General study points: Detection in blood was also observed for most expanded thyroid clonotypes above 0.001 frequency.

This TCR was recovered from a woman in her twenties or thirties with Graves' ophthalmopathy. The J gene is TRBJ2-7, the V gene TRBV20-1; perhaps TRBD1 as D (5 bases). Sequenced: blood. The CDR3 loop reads CSVSRNKGQGSSYEQYF. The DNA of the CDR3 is TGCAGTGTCTCACGAAACAAGGGTCAGGGAAGCTCCTACGAGCAGTACTTC.